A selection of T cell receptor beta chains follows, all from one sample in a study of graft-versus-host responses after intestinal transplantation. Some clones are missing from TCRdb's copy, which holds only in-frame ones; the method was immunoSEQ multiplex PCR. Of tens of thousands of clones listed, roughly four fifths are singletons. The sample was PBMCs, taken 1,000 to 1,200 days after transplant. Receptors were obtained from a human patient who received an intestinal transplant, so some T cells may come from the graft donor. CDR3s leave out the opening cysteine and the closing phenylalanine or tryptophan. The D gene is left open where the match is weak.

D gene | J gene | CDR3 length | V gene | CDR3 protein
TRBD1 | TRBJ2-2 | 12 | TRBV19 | ASRDRGSTGELF
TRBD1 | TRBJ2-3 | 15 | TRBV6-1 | ASSEAEARQGTDTQY
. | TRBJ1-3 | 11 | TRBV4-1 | ASSQEVGYTIY
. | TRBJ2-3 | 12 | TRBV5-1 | ASSLDPAADTQY
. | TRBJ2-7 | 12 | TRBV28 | ASSFPGDGYEQY
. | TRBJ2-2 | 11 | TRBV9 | ASSVDVAGELF
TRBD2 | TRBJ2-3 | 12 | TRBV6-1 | ASDRTSGTDTQY
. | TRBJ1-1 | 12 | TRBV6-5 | ASSYSVYDTEAF
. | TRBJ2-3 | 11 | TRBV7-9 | ASSLDPPDTQY
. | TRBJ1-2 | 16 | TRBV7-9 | ASSLAGIEQEANYGYT
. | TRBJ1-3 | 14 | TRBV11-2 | ASSLGPVGSGNTIY
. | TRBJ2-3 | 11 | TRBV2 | ASSDLGTDTQY
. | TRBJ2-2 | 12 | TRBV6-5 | ASSYSSVVGELF
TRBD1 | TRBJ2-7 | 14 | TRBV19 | ASSIAGQGAAYEQY
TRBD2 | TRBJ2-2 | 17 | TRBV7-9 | ASSERGLAGARNTGELF
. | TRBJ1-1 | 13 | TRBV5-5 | ASSRAGTGDTEAF
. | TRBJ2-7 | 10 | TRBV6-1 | ATGHSSYEQY
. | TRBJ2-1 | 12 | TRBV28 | ASSLGDSYNEQF
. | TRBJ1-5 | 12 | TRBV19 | ASSISSGDQPQH
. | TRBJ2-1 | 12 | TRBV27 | ASTSGTPRNEQF
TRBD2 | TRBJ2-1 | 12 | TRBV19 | ASSKGLAGNEQF
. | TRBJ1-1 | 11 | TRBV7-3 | ASSLKQGERAF
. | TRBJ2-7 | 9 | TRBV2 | ASSGGYEQY
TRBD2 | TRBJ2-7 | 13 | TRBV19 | ASSMTSGGSYEQY
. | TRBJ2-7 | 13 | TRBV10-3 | AISDPKSGAREQY
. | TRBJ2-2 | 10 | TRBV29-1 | SVSGRGGELF
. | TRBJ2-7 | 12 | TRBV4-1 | ASSQIADSREQY
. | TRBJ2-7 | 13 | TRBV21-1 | ASSKAGAVDGEQY
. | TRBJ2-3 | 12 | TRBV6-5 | ASSYSLGRDTQY
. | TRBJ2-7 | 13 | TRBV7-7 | ASSLAVNPTYEQY
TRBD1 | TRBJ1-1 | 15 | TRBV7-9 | ASSPVGTGRSGTEAF
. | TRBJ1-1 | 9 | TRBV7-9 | ASSLGTEAF
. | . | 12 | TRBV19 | ASSISGPRGEQY
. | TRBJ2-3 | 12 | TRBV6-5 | ASSYGVATDTQY
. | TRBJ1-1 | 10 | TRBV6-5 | ASSYSVVEAF
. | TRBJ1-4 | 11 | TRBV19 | ASSIQGSEKLF
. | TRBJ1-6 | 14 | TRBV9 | ASSVASSSYNSPLH
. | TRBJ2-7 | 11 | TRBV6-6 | ASRGGQLYEQY
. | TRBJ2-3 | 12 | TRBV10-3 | AISEVQGLNTQY
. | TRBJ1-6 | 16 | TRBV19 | ASSIYPRTSSYNSPLH
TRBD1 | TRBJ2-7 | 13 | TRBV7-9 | ASSPVQGSSYEQY
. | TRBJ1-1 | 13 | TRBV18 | ASYHKGEVNTEAF
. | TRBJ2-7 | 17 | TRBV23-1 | ASSPPPPGPSSRSYEQY
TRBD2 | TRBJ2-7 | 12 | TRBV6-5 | ASSLRGGVSEQY
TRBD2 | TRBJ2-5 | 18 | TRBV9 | ASSAQTGTSGGSGKETQY
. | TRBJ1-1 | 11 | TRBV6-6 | ASSYREYTEAF
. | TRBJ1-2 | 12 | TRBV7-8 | ASSLGGGFYGYT
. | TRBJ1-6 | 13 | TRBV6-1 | ASSPWGDTNSPLH